The subject of this entry is one TCR beta chain. Its matching antigen is unknown. V was cut by 2 bases and J by 3 bases, with 8 bases left in between. From germline, CDR1 is MNHNY and CDR2 SVGAGI (reference sequence). This CDR3 comprises 14 residues. This entry is derived from a study of shared clonotypes between healthy human individuals. About the research overall: Per donor, CD8 memory used one plate, CD8 naive used two, CD4 memory used three and CD4 naive used three. Study findings and constraints: Clonotypes shared by all four sorted-subset donors had higher generation probabilities than non-shared clonotypes.

The method was immunoSEQ multiplex PCR; TCRdb's version includes in-frame clones alone and lacks a portion of them. The sample gives about 2.4 million clones, over 85% of which show up once; around 0.37% is in the top ten. The sequenced sample consisted of naive CD4+ T cells from PBMCs. Subset reported: CD45RA+ positively selected. This sequence was found in a man aged 18 to 35 in good health. Some clones in this sample may be carry-over from other donors' samples. The chain is built from TRBV6-6 and TRBJ1-5, with D unclear. The CDR3 region is CASSYGSDNQPQHF. In nucleotides, the CDR3 is TGTGCCAGCAGTTACGGCTCGGACAATCAGCCCCAGCATTTT.